This is a list of T cell receptor beta chains from one sample in a study of blood T cell repertoires in COVID-19. Sequencing used immunoSEQ multiplex PCR; TCRdb keeps in-frame clones, though not all of them. Of some 290,000 clones in the sample, nearly 90% are singletons; the top ten hold roughly 1%. The sequenced sample consisted of peripheral blood. Source of these receptors: a woman in her thirties or forties with COVID-19, enrolled during active disease. The CDR3 runs from the conserved cysteine through the conserved F or W.

TRBV28	CASSSHSGQLNQPQHF
TRBV18	CASSPKGDYGYTF
TRBV6-5	CASRYTPGAYEQYF
TRBV15	CATSRGTGYNSPLHF
TRBV4-1	CASSRKTTSGIDEKLFF
TRBV6-5	CASSGDTGELFF
TRBV27	CASSWGTGDGYTF
TRBV6-6	CASSYPDRDEAFF
TRBV3-1/TRBV3-2	CASSQRPAGAYEQYF
TRBV7-2	CASSVRTGGSQPQHF
TRBV24-1	CATSDPKGQGLHEQYF
TRBV6-5	CASSPRQSYGYTF
TRBV7-9	CASRKGADYGYTF
TRBV5-1	CASSLAGYNSPLHF
TRBV15	CATGHRGGNTGELFF
TRBV19	CASRRGQAEKLFF
TRBV21-1	CASSNESTATDTQYF
TRBV5-1	CASSFRTDSTEQYF
TRBV2	CAGSWDTLYEQYF
TRBV2	CASSAQGVSYGYTF
TRBV4-2	CASSPGQDYNEQFF
TRBV18	CASSIKAPGTEGTEAFF
TRBV3-1/TRBV3-2	CASSHWSVMNTEAFF
TRBV9	CASSVEGRTFDEQFF
TRBV7-2	CASSVEGVQPQHF
TRBV9	CASSEPSGGRTGELFF
TRBV14	CASSPLFGETETQYF
TRBV28	CASSSPDRVVQPQHF
TRBV11-2	CASSQQGLAGADTQYF